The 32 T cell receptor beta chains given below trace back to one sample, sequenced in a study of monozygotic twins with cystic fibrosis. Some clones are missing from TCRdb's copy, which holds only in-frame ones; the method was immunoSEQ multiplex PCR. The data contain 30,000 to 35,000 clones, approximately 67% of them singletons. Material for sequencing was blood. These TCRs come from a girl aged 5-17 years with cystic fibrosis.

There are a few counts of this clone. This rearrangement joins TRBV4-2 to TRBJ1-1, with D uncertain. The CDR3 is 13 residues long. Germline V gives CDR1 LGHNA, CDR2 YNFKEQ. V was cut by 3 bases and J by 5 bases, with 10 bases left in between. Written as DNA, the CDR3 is TGTGCCAGCAGCCAGGGCCGCGGGACTGAAGCTTTCTTT. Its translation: CASSQGRGTEAFF.

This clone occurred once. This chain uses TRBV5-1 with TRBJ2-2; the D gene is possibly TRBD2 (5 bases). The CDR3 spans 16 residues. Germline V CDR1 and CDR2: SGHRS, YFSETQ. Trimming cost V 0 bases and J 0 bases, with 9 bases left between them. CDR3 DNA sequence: TGCGCCAGCAGCTTGGCGCTGACTACGAACACCGGGGAGCTGTTTTTT. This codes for CASSLALTTNTGELFF.

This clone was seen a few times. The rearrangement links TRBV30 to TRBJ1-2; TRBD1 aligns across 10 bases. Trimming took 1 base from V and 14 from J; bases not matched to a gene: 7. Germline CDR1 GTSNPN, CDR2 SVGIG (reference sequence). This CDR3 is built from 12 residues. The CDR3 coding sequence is TGTGCCTGGAGTGCCGGGACAGGGGTTCATACCTTC. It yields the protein CAWSAGTGVHTF. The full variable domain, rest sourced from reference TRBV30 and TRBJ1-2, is SQTIHQWPATLVQPVGSPLSLECTVEGTSNPNLYWYRQAAGRGLQLLFYSVGIGQISSEVPQNLSASRPQDRQFILSSKKLLLSDSGFYLCAWSAGTGVHTFGSGTRLTVV.

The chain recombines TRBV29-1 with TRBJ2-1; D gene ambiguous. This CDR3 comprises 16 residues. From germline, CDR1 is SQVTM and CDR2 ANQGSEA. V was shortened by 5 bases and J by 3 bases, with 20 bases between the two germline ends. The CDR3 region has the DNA TGCAGCGTTTCCTCCAGTAGGGCTAGACTCTACAATGAGCAGTTCTTC. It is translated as CSVSSSRARLYNEQFF.

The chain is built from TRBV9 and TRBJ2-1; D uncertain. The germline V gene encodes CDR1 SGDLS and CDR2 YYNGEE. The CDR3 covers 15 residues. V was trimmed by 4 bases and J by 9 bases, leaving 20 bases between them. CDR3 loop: CASSPDSGYGVEQFF. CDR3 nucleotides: TGTGCCAGCAGCCCAGATAGTGGATATGGCGTTGAGCAGTTCTTC.

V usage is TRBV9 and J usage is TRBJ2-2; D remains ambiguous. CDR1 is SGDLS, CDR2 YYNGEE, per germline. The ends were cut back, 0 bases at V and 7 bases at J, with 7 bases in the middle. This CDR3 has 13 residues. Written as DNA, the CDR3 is TGTGCCAGCAGCGTAGGAGGTAGCGGGGAGCTGTTTTTT. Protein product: CASSVGGSGELFF.

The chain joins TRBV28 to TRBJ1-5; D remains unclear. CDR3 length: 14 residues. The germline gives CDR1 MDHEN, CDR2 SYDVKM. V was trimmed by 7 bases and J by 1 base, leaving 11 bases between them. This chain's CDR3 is CASIFGLSNQPQHF. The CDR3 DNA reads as TGTGCCAGCATCTTCGGGTTGAGCAATCAGCCCCAGCATTTT.

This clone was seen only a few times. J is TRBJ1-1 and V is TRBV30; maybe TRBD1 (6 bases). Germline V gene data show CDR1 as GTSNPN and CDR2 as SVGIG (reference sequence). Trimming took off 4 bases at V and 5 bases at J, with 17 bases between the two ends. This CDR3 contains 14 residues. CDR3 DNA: TGTGCCTGGAACCCAGGGCCTCAGGGGACTGAAGCTTTCTTT. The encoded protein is CAWNPGPQGTEAFF.

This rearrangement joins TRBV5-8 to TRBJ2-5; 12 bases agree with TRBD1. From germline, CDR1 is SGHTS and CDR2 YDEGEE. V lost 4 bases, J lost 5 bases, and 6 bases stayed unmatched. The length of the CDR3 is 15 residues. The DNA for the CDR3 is TGTGCCAGCAGCACGGGGACAGGGGGCGTGGAGACCCAGTACTTC. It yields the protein CASSTGTGGVETQYF.

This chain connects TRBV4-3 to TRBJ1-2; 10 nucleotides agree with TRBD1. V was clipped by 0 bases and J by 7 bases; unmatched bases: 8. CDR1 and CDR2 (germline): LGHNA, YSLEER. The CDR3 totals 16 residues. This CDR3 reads CASSQDRETGGGGYTF. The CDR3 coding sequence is TGCGCCAGCAGCCAAGATCGAGAGACAGGGGGCGGTGGCTACACCTTC.

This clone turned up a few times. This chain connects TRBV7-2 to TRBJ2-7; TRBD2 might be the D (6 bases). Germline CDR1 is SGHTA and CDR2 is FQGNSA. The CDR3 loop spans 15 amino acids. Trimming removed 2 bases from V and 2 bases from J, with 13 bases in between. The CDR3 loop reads CASSLYFGGTYEQYV. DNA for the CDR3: TGTGCCAGCAGCTTATACTTTGGCGGGACCTACGAGCAGTACGTC.

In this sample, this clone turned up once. This CDR3 is CASSVLAGGPYEQYF. CDR3 nucleotide sequence: TGTGCCAGCAGCGTGCTAGCGGGAGGGCCGTACGAGCAGTACTTC. The genes are TRBV9 and TRBJ2-7; 12 nucleotides agree with TRBD2. The V and J ends lost 2 bases and 4 bases, in that order; junction bases with no gene match: 4. CDR3 size: 15 residues. In germline, CDR1 is SGDLS, CDR2 YYNGEE.

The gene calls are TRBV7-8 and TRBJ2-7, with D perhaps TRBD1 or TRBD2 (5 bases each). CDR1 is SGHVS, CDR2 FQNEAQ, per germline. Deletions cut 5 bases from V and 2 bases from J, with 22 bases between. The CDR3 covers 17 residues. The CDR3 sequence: CASSTPTRGSATYEQYF. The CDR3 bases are TGTGCCAGCAGCACCCCGACCCGGGGCTCAGCGACCTACGAGCAGTACTTC.

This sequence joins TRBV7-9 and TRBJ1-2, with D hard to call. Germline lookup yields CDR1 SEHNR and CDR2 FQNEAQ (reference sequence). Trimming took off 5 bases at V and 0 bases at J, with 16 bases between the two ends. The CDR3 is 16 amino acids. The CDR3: CASSGSGSPANYGYTF. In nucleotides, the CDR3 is TGTGCCAGCAGCGGCTCTGGCAGCCCTGCTAACTATGGCTACACCTTC.

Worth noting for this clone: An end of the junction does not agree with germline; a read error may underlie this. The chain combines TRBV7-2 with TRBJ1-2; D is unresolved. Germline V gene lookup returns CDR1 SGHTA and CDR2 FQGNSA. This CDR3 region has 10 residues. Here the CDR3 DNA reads TGTGCCAGCAGCTTAGGGTCCTTAGAATTC. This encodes CASSLGSLEF.

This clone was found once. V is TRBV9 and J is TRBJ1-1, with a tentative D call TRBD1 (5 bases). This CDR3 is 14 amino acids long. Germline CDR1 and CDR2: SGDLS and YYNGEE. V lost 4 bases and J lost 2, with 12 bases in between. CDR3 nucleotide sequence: TGTGCCAGCAGCAAAACCGGGGCAAACACTGAAGCTTTCTTT. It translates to CASSKTGANTEAFF.

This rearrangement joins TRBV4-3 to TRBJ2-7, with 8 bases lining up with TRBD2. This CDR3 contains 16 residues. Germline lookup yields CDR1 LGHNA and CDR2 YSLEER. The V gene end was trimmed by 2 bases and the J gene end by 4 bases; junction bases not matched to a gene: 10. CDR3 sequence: CASSQSIGRARYEQYF. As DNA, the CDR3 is TGCGCCAGCAGCCAAAGCATCGGGAGGGCTAGGTACGAGCAGTACTTC.

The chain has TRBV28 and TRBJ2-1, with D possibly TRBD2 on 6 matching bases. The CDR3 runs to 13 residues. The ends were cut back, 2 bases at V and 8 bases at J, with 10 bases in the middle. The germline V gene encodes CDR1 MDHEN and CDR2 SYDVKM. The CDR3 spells CASSLVRGYEQFF. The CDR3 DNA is TGTGCCAGCAGTTTAGTTCGGGGGTATGAGCAGTTCTTC.

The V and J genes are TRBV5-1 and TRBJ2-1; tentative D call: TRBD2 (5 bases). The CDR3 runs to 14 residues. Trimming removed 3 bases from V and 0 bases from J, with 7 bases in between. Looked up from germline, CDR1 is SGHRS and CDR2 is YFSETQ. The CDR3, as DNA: TGCGCCAGCAGCTCGGGAAACTCCTACAATGAGCAGTTCTTC. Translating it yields CASSSGNSYNEQFF.

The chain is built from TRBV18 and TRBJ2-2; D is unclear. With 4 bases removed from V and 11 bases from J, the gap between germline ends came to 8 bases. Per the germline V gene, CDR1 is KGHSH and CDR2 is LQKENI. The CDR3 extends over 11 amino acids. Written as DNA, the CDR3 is TGTGCCAGCTCACATCCAGATGAGCTGTTTTTT. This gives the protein CASSHPDELFF.

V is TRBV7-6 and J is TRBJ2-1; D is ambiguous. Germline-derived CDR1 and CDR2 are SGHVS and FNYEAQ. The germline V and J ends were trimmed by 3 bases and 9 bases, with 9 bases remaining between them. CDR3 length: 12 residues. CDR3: CASSFRTGEQFF. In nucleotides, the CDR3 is TGTGCCAGCAGCTTTAGGACGGGTGAGCAGTTCTTC.

DNA for the CDR3: TGTGCCTGGAGTGACGGGGGGTCCTACAATGAGCAGTTCTTC. Translating it yields CAWSDGGSYNEQFF. The V call is TRBV30, the J call TRBJ2-1; 7 nucleotides match TRBD2. The CDR3 sequence is 14 residues long. Germline V gene data show CDR1 as GTSNPN and CDR2 as SVGIG (reference sequence). V lost 1 base, J lost 1 base, and 1 base stayed unmatched.

CDR3 residues: CASSQVTGGDGYTF. Written as DNA, the CDR3 is TGTGCCAGCAGCCAAGTCACAGGGGGCGATGGCTACACCTTC. The chain couples TRBV14 to TRBJ1-2, with 9 bases aligning to TRBD1. V shed 1 base and J 6 bases; nucleotides not matched to a gene: 3. This CDR3 spans 14 amino acids. Germline V gene data show CDR1 as SGHDN and CDR2 as FVKESK.

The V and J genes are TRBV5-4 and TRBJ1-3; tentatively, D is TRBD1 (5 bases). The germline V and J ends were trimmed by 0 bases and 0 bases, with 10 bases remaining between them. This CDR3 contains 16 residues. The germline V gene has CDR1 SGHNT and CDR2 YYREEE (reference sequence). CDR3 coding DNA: TGTGCCAGCAGCTTGGTTGGGGGTTCCTCTGGAAACACCATATATTTT. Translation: CASSLVGGSSGNTIYF.

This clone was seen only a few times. The CDR3 DNA reads as TGTGCCAGCAGCTCCCTACAGGGCCCTGAAGCTTTCTTT. It yields the protein CASSSLQGPEAFF. The gene calls are TRBV11-1 and TRBJ1-1; weak D call: TRBD1 (6 bases). The CDR3 runs 13 residues. The V end lost 4 bases, the J end lost 6 bases, and 12 bases lay between the germline ends. CDR1 is SGHAT, CDR2 FQDESV, per germline (reference sequence).

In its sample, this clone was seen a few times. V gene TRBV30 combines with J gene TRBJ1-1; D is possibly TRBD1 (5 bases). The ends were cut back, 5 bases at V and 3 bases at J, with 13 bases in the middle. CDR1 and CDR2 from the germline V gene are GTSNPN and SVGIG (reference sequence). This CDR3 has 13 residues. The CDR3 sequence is CAWDRDRHTEAFF. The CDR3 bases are TGTGCCTGGGATCGGGACCGCCACACTGAAGCTTTCTTT.

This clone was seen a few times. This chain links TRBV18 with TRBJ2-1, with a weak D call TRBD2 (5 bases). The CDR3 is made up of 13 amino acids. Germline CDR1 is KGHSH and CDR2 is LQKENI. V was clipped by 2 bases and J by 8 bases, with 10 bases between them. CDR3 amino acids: CASSPELDYEQFF. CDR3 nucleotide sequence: TGTGCCAGCTCACCAGAACTAGATTATGAGCAGTTCTTC.

In DNA form, the CDR3 reads TGTGCCAGCAGCTTAAGGGGGCTCGCTCTGAACGAGCAGTACTTC. Protein sequence: CASSLRGLALNEQYF. The chain combines TRBV11-2 with TRBJ2-7, with 7 nucleotides matching TRBD1. The CDR3 is 15 residues long. Per the germline V gene, CDR1 is SGHAT and CDR2 is FQNNGV. J gave up 5 bases and V 2 bases, and 9 bases lay outside the gene matches.

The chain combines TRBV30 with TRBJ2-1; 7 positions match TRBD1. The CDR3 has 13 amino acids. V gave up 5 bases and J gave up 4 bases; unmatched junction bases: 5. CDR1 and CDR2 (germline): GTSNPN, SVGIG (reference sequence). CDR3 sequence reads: CAWETGQYNEQFF. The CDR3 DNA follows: TGTGCCTGGGAGACAGGGCAATACAATGAGCAGTTCTTC.

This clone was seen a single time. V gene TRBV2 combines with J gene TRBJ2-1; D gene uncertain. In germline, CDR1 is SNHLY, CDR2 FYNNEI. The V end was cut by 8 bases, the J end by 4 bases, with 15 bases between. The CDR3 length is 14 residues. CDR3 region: CASSFTRLYNEQFF. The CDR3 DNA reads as TGTGCCAGCTCCTTTACCCGGCTTTACAATGAGCAGTTCTTC.

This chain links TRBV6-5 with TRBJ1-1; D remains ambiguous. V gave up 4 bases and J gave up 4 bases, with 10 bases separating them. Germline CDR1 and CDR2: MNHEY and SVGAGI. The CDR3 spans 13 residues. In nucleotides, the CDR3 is TGTGCCAGCAGTTCTTTACCCCCCACTGAAGCTTTCTTT. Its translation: CASSSLPPTEAFF.

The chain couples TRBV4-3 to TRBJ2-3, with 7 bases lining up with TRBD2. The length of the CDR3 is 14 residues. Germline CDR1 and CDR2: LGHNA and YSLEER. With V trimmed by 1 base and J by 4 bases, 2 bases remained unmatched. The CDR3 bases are TGCGCCAGCAGCCAAGGGCTAGCGGCAGATACGCAGTATTTT. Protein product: CASSQGLAADTQYF.